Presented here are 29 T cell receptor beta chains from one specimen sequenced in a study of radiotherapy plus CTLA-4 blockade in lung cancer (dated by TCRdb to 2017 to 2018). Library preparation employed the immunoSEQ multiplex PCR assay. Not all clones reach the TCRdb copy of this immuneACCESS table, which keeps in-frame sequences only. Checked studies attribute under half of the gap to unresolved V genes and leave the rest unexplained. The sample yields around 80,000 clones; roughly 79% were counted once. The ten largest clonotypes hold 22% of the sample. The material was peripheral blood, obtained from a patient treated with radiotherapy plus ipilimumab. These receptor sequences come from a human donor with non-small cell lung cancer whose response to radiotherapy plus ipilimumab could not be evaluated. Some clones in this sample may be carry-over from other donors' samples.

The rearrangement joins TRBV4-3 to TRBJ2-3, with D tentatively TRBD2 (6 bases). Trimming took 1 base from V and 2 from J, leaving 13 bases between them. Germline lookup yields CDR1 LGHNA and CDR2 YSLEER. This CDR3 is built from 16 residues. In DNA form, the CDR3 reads TGCGCCAGCAGCCAAGTTGCTAGCGAGATCACAGATACGCAGTATTTT. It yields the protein CASSQVASEITDTQYF.

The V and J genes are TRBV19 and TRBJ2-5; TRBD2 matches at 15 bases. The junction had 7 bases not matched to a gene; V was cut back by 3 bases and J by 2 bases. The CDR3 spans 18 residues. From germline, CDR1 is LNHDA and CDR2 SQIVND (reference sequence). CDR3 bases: TGTGCCAGTAGTATTGACGGACTAGCGGGGGGGCGGCAAGAGACCCAGTACTTC. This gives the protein CASSIDGLAGGRQETQYF.

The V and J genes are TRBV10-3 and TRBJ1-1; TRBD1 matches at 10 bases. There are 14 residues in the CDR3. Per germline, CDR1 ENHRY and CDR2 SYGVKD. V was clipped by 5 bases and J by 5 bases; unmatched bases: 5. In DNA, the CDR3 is TGTGCCATCAGTAAGGGACAGGGGACGACTGAAGCTTTCTTT. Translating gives CAISKGQGTTEAFF.

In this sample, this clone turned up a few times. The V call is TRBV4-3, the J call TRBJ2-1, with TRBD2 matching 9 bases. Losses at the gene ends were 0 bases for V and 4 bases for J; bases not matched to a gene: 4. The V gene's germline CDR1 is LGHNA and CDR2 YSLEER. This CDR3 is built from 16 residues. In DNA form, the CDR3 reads TGCGCCAGCAGCCAAGACGCTAGCGGGGAATACAATGAGCAGTTCTTC. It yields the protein CASSQDASGEYNEQFF.

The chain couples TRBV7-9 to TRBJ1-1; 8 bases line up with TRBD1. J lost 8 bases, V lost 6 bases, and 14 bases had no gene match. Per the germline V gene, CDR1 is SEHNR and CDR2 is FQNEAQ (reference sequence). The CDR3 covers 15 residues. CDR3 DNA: TGTGCCAGCAGACCATCAAAAGTATGGACAGGGGAAGCTTTCTTT. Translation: CASRPSKVWTGEAFF. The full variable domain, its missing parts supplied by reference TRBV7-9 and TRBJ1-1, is DTGVSQNPRHKITKRGQNVTFRCDPISEHNRLYWYRQTLGQGPEFLTYFQNEAQLEKSRLLSDRFSAERPKGSFSTLEIQRTEQGDSAMYLCASRPSKVWTGEAFFGQGTRLTVV.

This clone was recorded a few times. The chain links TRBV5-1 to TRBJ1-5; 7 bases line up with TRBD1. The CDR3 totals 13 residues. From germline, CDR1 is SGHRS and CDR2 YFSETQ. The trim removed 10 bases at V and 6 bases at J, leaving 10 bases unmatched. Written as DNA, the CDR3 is TGCGCCGGACCTGACAGGGTGGCTCAGCCCCAGCATTTT. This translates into CAGPDRVAQPQHF.

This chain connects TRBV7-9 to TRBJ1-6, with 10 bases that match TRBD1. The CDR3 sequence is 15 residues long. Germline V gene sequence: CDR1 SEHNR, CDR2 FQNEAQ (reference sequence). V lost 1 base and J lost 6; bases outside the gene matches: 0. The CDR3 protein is CASSLGDRGNSPLHF. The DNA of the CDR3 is TGTGCCAGCAGCTTAGGGGACAGGGGTAATTCACCCCTCCACTTT.

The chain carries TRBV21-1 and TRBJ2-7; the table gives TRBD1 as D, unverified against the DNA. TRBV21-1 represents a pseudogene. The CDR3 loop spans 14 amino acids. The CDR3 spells CASSRGDRSYEQYF. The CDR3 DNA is TGTGCCAGCAGCCGCGGGGACAGGTCCTACGAGCAGTACTTC.

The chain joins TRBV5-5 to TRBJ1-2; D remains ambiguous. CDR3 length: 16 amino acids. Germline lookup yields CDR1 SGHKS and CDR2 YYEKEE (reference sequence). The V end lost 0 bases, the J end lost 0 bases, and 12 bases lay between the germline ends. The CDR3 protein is CASSLGGRGANYGYTF. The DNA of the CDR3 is TGTGCCAGCAGCTTGGGAGGGCGAGGAGCTAACTATGGCTACACCTTC.

Written as DNA, the CDR3 is TGCGCCAGCAGACGATCCGGTGATAGCAATCAGCCCCAGCATTTT. Its translation: CASRRSGDSNQPQHF. This rearrangement joins TRBV5-1 to TRBJ1-5, with D unclear. This CDR3 spans 15 amino acids. V was cut by 5 bases and J by 0 bases, with 12 bases left in between. Germline CDR1 reads SGHRS; CDR2 reads YFSETQ.

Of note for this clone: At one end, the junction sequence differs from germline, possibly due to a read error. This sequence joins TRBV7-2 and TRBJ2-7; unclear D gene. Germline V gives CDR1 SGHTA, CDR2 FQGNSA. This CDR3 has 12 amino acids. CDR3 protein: CASSPQPPELYF. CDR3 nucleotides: TGTGCCAGCAGCCCGCAGCCCCCGGAGCTGTACTTC.

The CDR3 sequence is CASSTGLDTEAFF. CDR3 nucleotide sequence: TGTGCCAGCAGCACAGGGTTGGACACTGAAGCTTTCTTT. The J gene is TRBJ1-1, the V gene TRBV5-4; D is possibly TRBD1 (6 bases). Germline assignment: CDR1 SGHNT and CDR2 YYREEE (reference sequence). This CDR3 is 13 amino acids long. The V end was cut by 4 bases, the J end by 3 bases, with 10 bases between.

The CDR3 is CASHRDGATGELFF. In DNA, the CDR3 is TGTGCCAGTCACAGGGACGGGGCCACCGGGGAGCTGTTTTTT. The chain joins TRBV2 to TRBJ2-2; TRBD1 is a possible D gene (6 bases). Looked up from germline, CDR1 is SNHLY and CDR2 is FYNNEI. This CDR3 is built from 14 residues. Between the trimmed V and J ends, which lost 9 bases and 4 bases, there was a span of 15 bases.

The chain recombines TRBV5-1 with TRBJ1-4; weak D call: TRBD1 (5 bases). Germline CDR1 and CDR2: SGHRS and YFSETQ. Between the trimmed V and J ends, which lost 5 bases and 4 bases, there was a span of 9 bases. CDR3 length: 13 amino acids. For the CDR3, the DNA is TGCGCCAGCAGGGGGACTGATAATGAAAAACTGTTTTTT. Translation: CASRGTDNEKLFF.

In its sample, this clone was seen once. The CDR3 DNA follows: TGTGCCAGCAGCCAGGGACAGGGCGGGTCGGGTCAGCCCCAGCATTTT. It translates to CASSQGQGGSGQPQHF. The chain has TRBV7-2 and TRBJ1-5; 9 nucleotides agree with TRBD1. V shed 5 bases, J shed 6 bases, and the junction held 11 bases outside the gene matches. The CDR3 is 16 residues long. Germline CDR1 and CDR2: SGHTA and FQGNSA. Full variable domain (outside the CDR3, taken from reference TRBV7-2 and TRBJ1-5): GAGVSQSPSNKVTEKGKDVELRCDPISGHTALYWYRQSLGQGLEFLIYFQGNSAPDKSGLPSDRFSAERTGGSVSTLTIQRTQQEDSAVYLCASSQGQGGSGQPQHFGDGTRLSIL.

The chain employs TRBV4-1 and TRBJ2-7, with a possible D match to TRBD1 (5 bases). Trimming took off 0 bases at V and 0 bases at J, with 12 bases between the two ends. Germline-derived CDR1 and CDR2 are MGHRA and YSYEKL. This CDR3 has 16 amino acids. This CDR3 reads CASSQDRVASSYEQYF. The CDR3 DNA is TGCGCCAGCAGCCAAGACAGGGTGGCGAGCTCCTACGAGCAGTACTTC.

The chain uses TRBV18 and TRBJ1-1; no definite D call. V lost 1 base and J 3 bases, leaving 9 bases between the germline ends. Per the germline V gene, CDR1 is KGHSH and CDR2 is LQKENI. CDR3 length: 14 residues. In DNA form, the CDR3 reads TGTGCCAGCTCACCACGCGGGCTCTACACTGAAGCTTTCTTT. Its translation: CASSPRGLYTEAFF.

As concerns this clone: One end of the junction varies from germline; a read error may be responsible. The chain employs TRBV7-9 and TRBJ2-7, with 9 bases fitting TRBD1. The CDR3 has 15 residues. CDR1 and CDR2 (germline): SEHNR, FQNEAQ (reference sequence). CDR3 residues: CASSPGQGEGYEQYF. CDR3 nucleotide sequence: TGCGCCAGCAGCCCGGGACAGGGAGAAGGATACGAGCAGTACTTC. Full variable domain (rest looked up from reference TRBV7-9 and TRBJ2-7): DTGVSQNPRHKITKRGQNVTFRCDPISEHNRLYWYRQTLGQGPEFLTYFQNEAQLEKSRLLSDRFSAERPKGSFSTLEIQRTEQGDSAMYLCASSPGQGEGYEQYFGPGTRLTVT.

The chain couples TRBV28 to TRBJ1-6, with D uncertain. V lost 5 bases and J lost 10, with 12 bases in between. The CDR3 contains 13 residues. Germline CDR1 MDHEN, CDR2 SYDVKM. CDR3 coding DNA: TGTGCCAGCAGTCTAACCCCCCCCTCACCCCTCCACTTT. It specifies CASSLTPPSPLHF.

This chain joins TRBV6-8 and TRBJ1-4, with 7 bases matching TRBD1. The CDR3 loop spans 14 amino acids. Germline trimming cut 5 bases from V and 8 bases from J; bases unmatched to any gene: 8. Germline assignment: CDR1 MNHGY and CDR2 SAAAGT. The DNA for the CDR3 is TGTGCCAGCAGTCGAGGAGGGGGCGCGGAAAAACTGTTTTTT. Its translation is CASSRGGGAEKLFF.

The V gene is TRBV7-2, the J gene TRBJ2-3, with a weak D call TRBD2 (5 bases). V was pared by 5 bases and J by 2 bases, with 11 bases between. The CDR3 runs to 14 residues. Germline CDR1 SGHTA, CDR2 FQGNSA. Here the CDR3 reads CASSPGKITDTQYF. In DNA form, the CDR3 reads TGTGCCAGCAGCCCCGGGAAGATCACAGATACGCAGTATTTT.

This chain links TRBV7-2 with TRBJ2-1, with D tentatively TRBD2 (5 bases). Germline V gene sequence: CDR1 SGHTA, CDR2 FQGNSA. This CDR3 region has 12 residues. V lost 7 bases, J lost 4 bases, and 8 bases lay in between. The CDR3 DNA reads TGTGCCAGCAATTCGGGATACAATGAGCAGTTCTTC. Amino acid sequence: CASNSGYNEQFF. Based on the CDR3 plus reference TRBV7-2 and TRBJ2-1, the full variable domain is GAGVSQSPSNKVTEKGKDVELRCDPISGHTALYWYRQSLGQGLEFLIYFQGNSAPDKSGLPSDRFSAERTGGSVSTLTIQRTQQEDSAVYLCASNSGYNEQFFGPGTRLTVL.

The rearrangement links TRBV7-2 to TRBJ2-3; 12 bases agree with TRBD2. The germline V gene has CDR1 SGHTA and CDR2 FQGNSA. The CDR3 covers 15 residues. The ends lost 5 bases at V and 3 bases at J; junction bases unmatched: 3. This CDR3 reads CASSLLAGGTDTQYF. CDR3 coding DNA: TGTGCCAGCAGCCTTCTAGCGGGGGGGACAGATACGCAGTATTTT.

CDR3 in amino acids: CASSTGQASYGYTF. The CDR3 DNA reads as TGCGCCAGCAGCACGGGACAGGCTAGCTATGGCTACACCTTC. V usage is TRBV5-1 and J usage is TRBJ1-2, with TRBD1 matching 8 bases. CDR3 length: 14 residues. CDR1 is SGHRS and CDR2 is YFSETQ in the germline V gene. The V gene end was trimmed by 4 bases and the J gene end by 4 bases; junction bases not matched to a gene: 6.

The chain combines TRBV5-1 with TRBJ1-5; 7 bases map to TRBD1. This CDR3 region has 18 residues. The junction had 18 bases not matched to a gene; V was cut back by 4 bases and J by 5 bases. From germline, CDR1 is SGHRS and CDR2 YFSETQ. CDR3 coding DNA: TGCGCCAGCAGCCCAGAATTCTCAGAGGGGGCAGGGGATCAGCCCCAGCATTTT. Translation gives CASSPEFSEGAGDQPQHF.

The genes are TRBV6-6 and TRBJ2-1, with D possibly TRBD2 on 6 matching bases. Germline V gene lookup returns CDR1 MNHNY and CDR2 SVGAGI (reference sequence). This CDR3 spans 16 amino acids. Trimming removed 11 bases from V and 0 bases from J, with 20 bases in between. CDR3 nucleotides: TGTGCCTCCATCGGGTGGGGGGAAGGCTCCTACAATGAGCAGTTCTTC. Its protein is CASIGWGEGSYNEQFF.

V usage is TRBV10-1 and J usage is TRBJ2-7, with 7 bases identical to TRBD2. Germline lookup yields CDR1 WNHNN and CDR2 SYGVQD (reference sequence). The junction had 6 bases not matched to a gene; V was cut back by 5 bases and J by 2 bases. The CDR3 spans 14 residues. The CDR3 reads CASSTGTTTYEQYF. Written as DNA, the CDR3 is TGCGCCAGCAGTACCGGGACTACCACCTACGAGCAGTACTTC.

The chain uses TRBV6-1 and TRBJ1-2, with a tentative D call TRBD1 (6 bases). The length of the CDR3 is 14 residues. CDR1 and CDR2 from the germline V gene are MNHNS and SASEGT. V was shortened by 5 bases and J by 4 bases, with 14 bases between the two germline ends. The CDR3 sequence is CASSLGGGIYGYTF. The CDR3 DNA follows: TGTGCCAGCAGTCTAGGGGGGGGGATCTATGGCTACACCTTC.

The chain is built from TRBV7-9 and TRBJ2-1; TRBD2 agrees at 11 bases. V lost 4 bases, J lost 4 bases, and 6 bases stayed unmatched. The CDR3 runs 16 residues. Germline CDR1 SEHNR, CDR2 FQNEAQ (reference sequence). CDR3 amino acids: CASSSLTSGDYNEQFF. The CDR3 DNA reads TGTGCCAGCAGCTCTCTGACTAGCGGGGATTACAATGAGCAGTTCTTC. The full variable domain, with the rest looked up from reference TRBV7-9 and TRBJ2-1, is DTGVSQNPRHKITKRGQNVTFRCDPISEHNRLYWYRQTLGQGPEFLTYFQNEAQLEKSRLLSDRFSAERPKGSFSTLEIQRTEQGDSAMYLCASSSLTSGDYNEQFFGPGTRLTVL.